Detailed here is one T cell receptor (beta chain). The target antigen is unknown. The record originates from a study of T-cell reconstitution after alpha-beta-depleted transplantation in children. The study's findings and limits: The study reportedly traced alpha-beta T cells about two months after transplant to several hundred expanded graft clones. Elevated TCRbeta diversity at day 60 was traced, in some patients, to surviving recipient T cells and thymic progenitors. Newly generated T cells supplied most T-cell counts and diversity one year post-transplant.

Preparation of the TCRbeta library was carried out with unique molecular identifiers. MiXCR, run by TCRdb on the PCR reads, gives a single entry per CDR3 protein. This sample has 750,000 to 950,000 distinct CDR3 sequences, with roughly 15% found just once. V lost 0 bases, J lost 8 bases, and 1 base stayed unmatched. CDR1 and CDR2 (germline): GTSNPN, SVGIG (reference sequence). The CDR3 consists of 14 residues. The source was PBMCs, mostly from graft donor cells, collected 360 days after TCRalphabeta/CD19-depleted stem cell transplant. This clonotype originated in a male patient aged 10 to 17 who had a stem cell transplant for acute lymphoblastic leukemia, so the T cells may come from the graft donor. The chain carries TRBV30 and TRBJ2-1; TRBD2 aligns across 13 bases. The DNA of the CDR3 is TGTGCCTGGAGTGTACTAGCGGGAGGGGATGAGCAGTTCTTC. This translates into CAWSVLAGGDEQFF.